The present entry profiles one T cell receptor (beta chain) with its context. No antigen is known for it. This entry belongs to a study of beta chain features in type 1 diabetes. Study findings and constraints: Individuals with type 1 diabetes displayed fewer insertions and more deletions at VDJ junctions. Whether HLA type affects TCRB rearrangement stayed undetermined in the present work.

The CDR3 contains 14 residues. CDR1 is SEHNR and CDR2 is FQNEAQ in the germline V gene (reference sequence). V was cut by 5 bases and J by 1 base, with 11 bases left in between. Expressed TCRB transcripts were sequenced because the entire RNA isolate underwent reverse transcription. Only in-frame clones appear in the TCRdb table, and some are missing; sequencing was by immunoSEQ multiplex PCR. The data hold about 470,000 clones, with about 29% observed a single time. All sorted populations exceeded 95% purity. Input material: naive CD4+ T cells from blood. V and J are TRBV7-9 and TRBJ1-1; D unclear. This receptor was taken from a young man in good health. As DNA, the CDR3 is TGTGCCAGCAGCGGTACTCTCGGGAACACTGAAGCTTTCTTT. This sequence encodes CASSGTLGNTEAFF. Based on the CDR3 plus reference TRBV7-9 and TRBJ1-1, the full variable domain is DTGVSQNPRHKITKRGQNVTFRCDPISEHNRLYWYRQTLGQGPEFLTYFQNEAQLEKSRLLSDRFSAERPKGSFSTLEIQRTEQGDSAMYLCASSGTLGNTEAFFGQGTRLTVV.